This T cell receptor beta chain appears in the sequencing data of a study of T cells after yellow fever vaccination (dated by TCRdb to the late 2010s). Broadly, across the study: The SMART-Seq v4 Ultra Low Input RNA kit was used to prepare libraries from fractions with low cell numbers. To follow T-cell clones before and after primary and booster YFV17D yellow fever vaccination, bulk TCR alpha and beta repertoires were sequenced over time. The cohort comprised two healthy male donors, one aged 18 to 30 and one aged 30 to 39 years. Blood was drawn at multiple timepoints before and after primary and secondary immunization, with bulk PBMC replicates and cell subsets isolated.

Findings and caveats that apply to the study as a whole: A small share of clonotypes occurred in both CD4 and CD8 compartments, likely arising from convergent recombination. After the booster, most of the clones that had expanded following primary vaccination were detected again (about 95% of CD4 and around 90% of CD8), which suggests that memory was broadly maintained. Only a couple of donors were included in the study, so the extent to which the findings can be generalized is limited. Compared with the primary T-cell response, the secondary T-cell response was weaker but faster, peaking on day 5 rather than day 15. Computational filtering was needed because FACS-sorted repertoires could contain abundant contaminating clonotypes from the bulk population.

The germline V gene provides CDR1 LGHNA and CDR2 YNFKEQ. V and J lose 4 bases and 5 bases, and a span of 12 bases separates them. The CDR3 contains 13 residues, cysteine and phenylalanine counted. Of the read, only the CDR3 DNA is kept; its 39 bases are in frame from base 1. The treatment or condition tag for this specimen amounts to: live attenuated yellow fever vaccine strain. At each blood-draw timepoint, two biological replicates of bulk PBMCs were obtained. PBMCs were isolated from peripheral blood using a standard Ficoll-Paque protocol. TriZol was used to extract RNA from bulk PBMCs, CD4 and CD8 fractions, and dextramer-positive and dextramer-negative fractions. This clonotype was found a few times. The antigen it binds to is not known. The record has no base qualities; no much larger clone is one base away. The listed sequencing device is Illumina NovaSeq 6000. Synthesis of TCR cDNA relied on 5'RACE template switching, a step that introduced a universal primer site along with unique molecular identifiers. Priming of cDNA synthesis was performed from both the TCR alpha and TCR beta constant segments. Library amplification involved two PCR steps, and the second step added sample barcodes and sequencing adapters. Sequencing of libraries was performed on Illumina HiSeq 2500 (2x100 bp) or NovaSeq (2x150 bp). On the authors' methods: Reads were demultiplexed and collapsed into UMI consensus sequences with MIGEC, and V(D)J alignment was performed with MiXCR. Vaccine-responding clonotypes were identified with edgeR using replicate PBMC samples, with FDR below 0.01 and a log2 fold change above 5 up to day 15 being required. CD4 or CD8 identity was assigned to each bulk clonotype according to whether the clonotype was present at higher abundance in the sequenced CD4 repertoire or the sequenced CD8 repertoire. The public sequencing data were trimmed at Q25 with fastp and processed into clonotypes with MiXCR by TCRdb, which kept only in-frame beta chains. When rows share a CDR3 protein, they turn into one entry using the most common DNA and genes. The V and J calls and clone size come from TCRdb's table, not from the authors' own analysis. This sample holds 300,000 to 350,000 distinct CDR3 sequences; approximately 4% were observed only once. The ten largest clones take up roughly a fifth of the sample.

This sample comprised PBMCs, obtained 15 days after the yellow fever booster vaccination. The chain was built from TRBV4-2 and TRBJ2-7; the D gene remains uncertain. This TCR came from a man aged 18 to 30 who received the YFV17D yellow fever vaccine. The DNA reads TGTGCCAGCAGCCTACCCGGACCCAACGAGCAGTACTTC. Protein translation: CASSLPGPNEQYF.